A single sample gave rise to the 10 T cell receptor beta chains below, sequenced in a study of blood T cell repertoires in COVID-19. Produced via immunoSEQ multiplex PCR; TCRdb's table is partial and in-frame only. The data hold tens of thousands of clones, with 82% observed a single time. Material for sequencing was peripheral blood. These receptors were taken from a human donor with acute or convalescent COVID-19. The donor label of this sample is uncertain.

This chain connects TRBV13 to TRBJ2-3; D possibly corresponds to TRBD2 (5 bases). Germline V gene data show CDR1 as PRHDT and CDR2 as FYEKMQ (reference sequence). V lost 4 bases and J 5 bases, leaving 10 bases between the germline ends. The CDR3 runs to 13 residues. CDR3 in amino acids: CASSSAGGDTQYF. DNA for the CDR3: TGTGCCAGCAGCTCCGCGGGTGGAGATACGCAGTATTTT.

This rearrangement joins TRBV3-1 (or the pseudogene TRBV3-2) to TRBJ1-1; D remains ambiguous. Trimming cost V 3 bases and J 0 bases, with 8 bases left between them. The CDR3 loop spans 14 amino acids. The germline V gene has CDR1 LGHDT and CDR2 YNNKEL (reference sequence). The CDR3, as DNA: TGTGCCAGCAGCCATGAGGGAGTGAACACTGAAGCTTTCTTT. Its protein is CASSHEGVNTEAFF.

The rearrangement links TRBV7-9 to TRBJ2-3; TRBD2 is a possible D gene (6 bases). This CDR3 has 14 amino acids. V dropped 6 bases and J dropped 0 bases, with 10 bases sitting between them. Germline assignment: CDR1 SEHNR and CDR2 FQNEAQ (reference sequence). The CDR3 spells CASRPSVSTDTQYF. The CDR3 nucleotides are TGTGCCAGCAGGCCTAGCGTTAGCACAGATACGCAGTATTTT.

The sample holds one count of this clone. The chain carries TRBV20-1 and TRBJ2-7; 12 bases fit TRBD2. The CDR3 runs 16 residues. CDR1 and CDR2 from the germline V gene are DFQATT and SNEGSKA (reference sequence). The junction had 11 bases not matched to a gene; V was cut back by 3 bases and J by 5 bases. The chain's CDR3 is CSASFSGLAGTHEQYF. Here the CDR3 DNA reads TGCAGTGCTAGTTTCTCGGGACTAGCGGGCACTCACGAGCAGTACTTC.

The chain has TRBV7-9 and TRBJ2-1; 8 positions match TRBD1. CDR1 is SEHNR, CDR2 FQNEAQ, per germline (reference sequence). The CDR3 loop spans 15 amino acids. Unmatched junction bases numbered 9, after V lost 1 base and J lost 10 bases. The CDR3 nucleotides are TGTGCCAGCAGCTTAGGAACAGGGGGTGAGGTGGAGCAGTTCTTC. Protein: CASSLGTGGEVEQFF. The variable domain in full, with the rest retrieved from reference TRBV7-9 and TRBJ2-1, is DTGVSQNPRHKITKRGQNVTFRCDPISEHNRLYWYRQTLGQGPEFLTYFQNEAQLEKSRLLSDRFSAERPKGSFSTLEIQRTEQGDSAMYLCASSLGTGGEVEQFFGPGTRLTVL.

The chain couples TRBV19 to TRBJ1-5; 9 positions match TRBD1. After removal of 5 bases from V and 4 bases from J, the junction contained 6 bases not matched to a gene. Per germline, CDR1 LNHDA and CDR2 SQIVND (reference sequence). CDR3 length: 15 amino acids. The CDR3 region has the DNA TGTGCCAGTAGTTTACAGGGGGCAGGGAATCAGCCCCAGCATTTT. Translating gives CASSLQGAGNQPQHF.

This clone was detected only a few times. This chain connects TRBV6-5 to TRBJ1-1; possible D gene TRBD1, 5 bases. Germline V gives CDR1 MNHEY, CDR2 SVGAGI. This CDR3 comprises 15 residues. V gave up 5 bases and J gave up 0 bases, with 13 bases separating them. Here the CDR3 reads CASSPPKGMNTEAFF. CDR3 bases: TGTGCCAGCAGTCCACCTAAGGGGATGAACACTGAAGCTTTCTTT.

The genes are TRBV6-6 and TRBJ2-3, with TRBD2 matching over 10 bases. CDR1 and CDR2 from the germline V gene are MNHNY and SVGAGI (reference sequence). The ends lost 10 bases at V and 2 bases at J; junction bases unmatched: 9. CDR3 length equals 15 residues. CDR3 residues: CATPVTSGATDTQYF. Written as DNA, the CDR3 is TGTGCCACCCCAGTAACTAGCGGGGCCACAGATACGCAGTATTTT.

This chain connects TRBV29-1 to TRBJ2-3, with D possibly TRBD2 on 5 matching bases. Germline CDR1 reads SQVTM; CDR2 reads ANQGSEA. The ends were cut back, 0 bases at V and 4 bases at J, with 14 bases in the middle. This CDR3 region has 15 residues. Here the CDR3 DNA reads TGCAGCGTTGAAGAGATCGAGGGAGTGTCAGATACGCAGTATTTT. As protein: CSVEEIEGVSDTQYF.

The chain is built from TRBV10-3 and TRBJ2-1, with a tentative D call TRBD2 (5 bases). Germline V gene sequence: CDR1 ENHRY, CDR2 SYGVKD. The CDR3 covers 12 residues. The V end was cut by 4 bases, the J end by 5 bases, with 6 bases between. CDR3 coding DNA: TGTGCCATCAGTGCCGGGGACAATGAGCAGTTCTTC. Encoded protein: CAISAGDNEQFF.